The source of this TCR beta chain is a study of long-term antiretroviral therapy in people with HIV. This was the immunoSEQ v3.0 assay at survey level. Measured with immunoSEQ multiplex PCR; TCRdb has only the in-frame clones, and not every one. The sample has 15,000 to 20,000 clones, roughly nine tenths seen once. Cryopreserved PBMC, at about 0.9-11 million per sample, were present before DNA extraction. This TCR came from a man in his sixties with HIV. Here the sequenced sample was unsorted PBMCs, taken 0.3 years after starting antiretroviral therapy.

The CDR3 spells CASSLGGGSYNEQFF. The CDR3 bases are TGCGCCAGCAGCTTGGGGGGAGGCTCCTACAATGAGCAGTTCTTC. The chain links TRBV5-1 to TRBJ2-1; D may be TRBD2 (6 bases). V dropped 0 bases and J dropped 0 bases, with 7 bases sitting between them. There are 15 residues in the CDR3. Germline assignment: CDR1 SGHRS and CDR2 YFSETQ.